Presented here are 27 T cell receptor beta chains from one specimen sequenced in a study of shared T cell receptors in the human thymus. Repertoires were generated with immunoSEQ multiplex PCR, while TCRdb's copy carries only in-frame clones and drops some. This sample carries 700,000 or so clones, approximately 85% of them seen once, and the ten largest clones take about 0.0098%. The data also belong to a second study, concerning human thymus T cells.

The material sequenced was thymocytes. The receptors originated from a girl less than two years old with a congenital heart defect.

The chain couples TRBV28 to TRBJ2-7, with a possible D match to TRBD2 (6 bases). CDR1 and CDR2 from the germline V gene are MDHEN and SYDVKM. The CDR3 length is 17 residues. V shed 0 bases and J shed 5 bases, with 20 bases lying between them. The CDR3 DNA reads TGTGCCAGCAGTTTATGTCCTAGCGACCACCCTCGCGACGAGCAGTACTTC. Translating gives CASSLCPSDHPRDEQYF.

The J gene is TRBJ1-1, the V gene TRBV29-1; D not resolved. Germline V gene sequence: CDR1 SQVTM, CDR2 ANQGSEA. The CDR3 sequence is 14 residues long. The ends were cut back, 3 bases at V and 0 bases at J, with 11 bases in the middle. CDR3 in amino acids: CSVDWAGMNTEAFF. CDR3 nucleotides: TGCAGCGTTGATTGGGCAGGAATGAACACTGAAGCTTTCTTT.

V and J are TRBV4-3 and TRBJ1-2, with D perhaps TRBD1 (6 bases). V shed 0 bases and J shed 0 bases, with 11 bases lying between them. The germline V gene encodes CDR1 LGHNA and CDR2 YSLEER. The CDR3 contains 16 residues. CDR3 sequence: CASSQERGAANYGYTF. The CDR3 nucleotides are TGCGCCAGCAGCCAAGAACGGGGGGCGGCTAACTATGGCTACACCTTC.

This chain joins TRBV5-4 and TRBJ1-2; 8 bases match TRBD1. The CDR3 covers 16 residues. CDR1 is SGHNT and CDR2 is YYREEE in the germline V gene (reference sequence). Losses at the gene ends were 4 bases for V and 8 bases for J; bases not matched to a gene: 16. The CDR3 reads CASSPIQAGGIGGYTF. Written as DNA, the CDR3 is TGTGCCAGCAGCCCCATCCAGGCAGGGGGCATCGGAGGCTACACCTTC.

This chain uses TRBV6-1 with TRBJ1-4, with 7 bases aligning to TRBD1. CDR1 and CDR2 (germline): MNHNS, SASEGT. CDR3 length equals 15 residues. After removal of 6 bases from V and 0 bases from J, the junction contained 4 bases not matched to a gene. CDR3 amino acids: CASRKGQATNEKLFF. The DNA of the CDR3 is TGTGCCAGCAGAAAAGGACAGGCAACTAATGAAAAACTGTTTTTT.

Worth noting for this clone: Germline is not matched at one junction end, which may reflect a read error. This chain uses TRBV12-5 with TRBJ2-5; D is ambiguous. Germline V lookup: CDR1 LGHNT, CDR2 FRNRAP. The CDR3 contains 15 residues. In nucleotides, the CDR3 is TGTGCTAGTGGTTCCCCTAGATCGGCCCCAGAGGCCCAGTACTTC. Its protein is CASGSPRSAPEAQYF. Combining the CDR3 with reference TRBV12-5 and TRBJ2-5 gives the whole variable domain DARVTQTPRHKVTEMGQEVTMRCQPILGHNTVFWYRQTMMQGLELLAYFRNRAPLDDSGMPKDRFSAEMPDATLATLKIQPSEPRDSAVYFCASGSPRSAPEAQYFGPGTRLLVL.

The chain is built from TRBV7-6 and TRBJ1-6; D is possibly TRBD1 (6 bases). V was clipped by 5 bases and J by 4 bases, with 9 bases between them. Germline CDR1 is SGHVS and CDR2 is FNYEAQ. CDR3 length equals 14 residues. CDR3 nucleotide sequence: TGTGCCAGCAGCCCCGGACAGTATAATTCACCCCTCCACTTT. This translates into CASSPGQYNSPLHF.

The CDR3 DNA reads as TGTGCCACCAGCAGAGAGGTTCGGGGGAGACCCATCACCTGGCAGGGCCGCTATGGCTACACCTTC. Protein sequence: CATSREVRGRPITWQGRYGYTF. V is TRBV15 and J is TRBJ1-2; D perhaps matches TRBD1 (5 bases). The CDR3 extends over 22 amino acids. Germline V gene sequence: CDR1 LNHNV, CDR2 YYDKDF (reference sequence). Trimming removed 0 bases at V and 4 bases at J, with 33 bases between.

The chain joins TRBV5-4 to TRBJ2-6; 9 bases agree with TRBD1. The CDR3 covers 17 residues. Germline CDR1 SGHNT, CDR2 YYREEE (reference sequence). Trimming took 4 bases from V and 4 from J; bases not matched to a gene: 9. The CDR3 DNA follows: TGTGCCAGCAGCCTAAGACAGGGGGACTTCGGGGCCAACGTCCTGACTTTC. Protein product: CASSLRQGDFGANVLTF. Filled out from reference TRBV5-4 and TRBJ2-6, the complete variable domain reads ETGVTQSPTHLIKTRGQQVTLRCSSQSGHNTVSWYQQALGQGPQFIFQYYREEENGRGNFPPRFSGLQFPNYSSELNVNALELDDSALYLCASSLRQGDFGANVLTFGAGSRLTVL.

The J gene is TRBJ1-5, the V gene TRBV15; 7 positions match TRBD1. Germline CDR1 reads LNHNV; CDR2 reads YYDKDF (reference sequence). There are 15 residues in the CDR3. V trimming: 4 bases; J trimming: 0 bases; junction bases outside the gene matches: 3. The CDR3 sequence is CATSKRQGSNQPQHF. CDR3 bases: TGTGCCACCAGCAAGCGACAGGGTAGCAATCAGCCCCAGCATTTT.

The chain uses TRBV12-5 and TRBJ2-1; tentatively, D is TRBD1 (5 bases). V gave up 0 bases and J gave up 0 bases, with 15 bases separating them. CDR3 length: 18 amino acids. Germline V gene lookup returns CDR1 LGHNT and CDR2 FRNRAP. The chain's CDR3 is CASGLVPPPGLSYNEQFF. For the CDR3, the DNA is TGTGCTAGTGGTTTGGTACCCCCCCCAGGGCTCTCCTACAATGAGCAGTTCTTC. Full variable domain (rest looked up from reference TRBV12-5 and TRBJ2-1): DARVTQTPRHKVTEMGQEVTMRCQPILGHNTVFWYRQTMMQGLELLAYFRNRAPLDDSGMPKDRFSAEMPDATLATLKIQPSEPRDSAVYFCASGLVPPPGLSYNEQFFGPGTRLTVL.

This clone was detected a few times. The chain recombines TRBV2 with TRBJ1-1; 7 bases fit TRBD1. Trimming took 5 bases from V and 4 from J; bases not matched to a gene: 10. Germline V CDR1 and CDR2: SNHLY, FYNNEI. The length of the CDR3 is 15 residues. CDR3 loop: CASSPHRGWVTEAFF. For the CDR3, the DNA is TGTGCCAGCAGTCCCCACAGGGGTTGGGTCACTGAAGCTTTCTTT.

This clone appeared a few times. The J gene is TRBJ2-5, the V gene TRBV7-3; TRBD2 matches at 8 bases. The CDR3 has 18 amino acids. The germline V gene encodes CDR1 SGHTA and CDR2 FQGTGA. Unmatched junction bases numbered 18, after V lost 4 bases and J lost 5 bases. The CDR3 loop is CASSSHKEGSSGVETQYF. CDR3 in DNA: TGTGCCAGCAGCTCCCATAAGGAAGGGAGTAGCGGGGTGGAGACCCAGTACTTC.

The chain uses TRBV5-3 and TRBJ2-5; 12 nucleotides agree with TRBD2. TRBV5-3 belongs to the ORF category, with a function that is uncertain. The trim removed 1 base at V and 1 base at J, leaving 11 bases unmatched. The CDR3 totals 19 residues. The CDR3 reads CARSLRASGGEFLQETQYF. CDR3 in DNA: TGTGCCAGAAGCTTGCGGGCTAGCGGGGGGGAGTTTCTCCAAGAGACCCAGTACTTC.

The rearrangement uses TRBV9 and TRBJ2-5; D uncertain. The length of the CDR3 is 14 residues. Germline CDR1 SGDLS, CDR2 YYNGEE. The V end lost 1 base, the J end lost 4 bases, and 11 bases lay between the germline ends. CDR3 protein: CASSVIGPGETQYF. The DNA for the CDR3 is TGTGCCAGCAGCGTAATAGGTCCGGGAGAGACCCAGTACTTC.

The V and J genes are TRBV5-5 and TRBJ1-2; D may be TRBD1 (6 bases). This CDR3 contains 16 residues. Between the trimmed V and J ends, which lost 4 bases and 3 bases, there was a span of 19 bases. CDR1 and CDR2 (germline): SGHKS, YYEKEE (reference sequence). CDR3 nucleotide sequence: TGTGCCAGCAGCCCCGGGAAACGGACAGACTACTATGGCTACACCTTC. Translated: CASSPGKRTDYYGYTF.

The J gene is TRBJ2-1, the V gene TRBV18; the match to TRBD2 covers 11 bases. With 2 bases clipped from V and 2 bases from J, the junction kept 2 bases outside the gene matches. CDR1 KGHSH and CDR2 LQKENI come from the germline V gene. The CDR3 totals 16 residues. The CDR3 sequence is CASSPRLAGTYNEQFF. The CDR3 DNA follows: TGTGCCAGCTCACCAAGACTAGCGGGGACCTACAATGAGCAGTTCTTC.

The chain couples TRBV7-9 to TRBJ2-7, with D uncertain. V was shortened by 2 bases and J by 10 bases, with 12 bases between the two germline ends. Germline V gene sequence: CDR1 SEHNR, CDR2 FQNEAQ (reference sequence). The CDR3 consists of 12 residues. CDR3 sequence (DNA): TGTGCCAGCAGCTTATCGTTCCAGCGCCAGTACTTC. This gives the protein CASSLSFQRQYF.

CDR3 DNA sequence: TGTGCCAGCAGCCCCCATACTCGAGGCAGGGGAGATTCCCGTGGGGCTTTCTTT. Its translation: CASSPHTRGRGDSRGAFF. J is TRBJ1-1 and V is TRBV5-4, with D possibly being TRBD1 (6 bases). Per germline, CDR1 SGHNT and CDR2 YYREEE (reference sequence). This CDR3 contains 18 residues. V lost 4 bases, J lost 11 bases, and 33 bases lay in between.

This clone has a handful of counts. This chain links TRBV14 with TRBJ1-6; D is undetermined. Germline values: CDR1 SGHDN, CDR2 FVKESK. Trimming left V 6 bases short and J 11 bases short, with 17 bases between. CDR3 length: 14 amino acids. CDR3 region: CASSPQIRSAPLHF. In DNA form, the CDR3 reads TGTGCCAGCAGTCCCCAAATACGTTCGGCACCCCTCCACTTT.

The chain is built from TRBV19 and TRBJ1-1, with D hard to call. V lost 1 base and J lost 0, with 6 bases in between. The CDR3 spans 14 residues. Germline CDR1 and CDR2: LNHDA and SQIVND (reference sequence). The CDR3 spells CASSIAPVNTEAFF. The DNA of the CDR3 is TGTGCCAGTAGTATAGCCCCAGTGAACACTGAAGCTTTCTTT.

The chain is built from TRBV7-9 and TRBJ1-2, with 7 bases lining up with TRBD1. The trim removed 3 bases at V and 14 bases at J, leaving 18 bases unmatched. Germline V gives CDR1 SEHNR, CDR2 FQNEAQ (reference sequence). This CDR3 contains 15 residues. CDR3 in amino acids: CASSFTSAGGQTKTF. In nucleotides, the CDR3 is TGTGCCAGCAGCTTCACCTCAGCGGGGGGACAGACGAAAACCTTC.

CDR3 in DNA: TGTGCCAGCAGCCATCTCGTTCCGGGGACTACTTGCGACTACGAGCAGTACTTC. It codes for CASSHLVPGTTCDYEQYF. The rearrangement uses TRBV5-4 and TRBJ2-7; TRBD2 agrees at 7 bases. This CDR3 region has 18 residues. The germline V gene has CDR1 SGHNT and CDR2 YYREEE (reference sequence). V shed 4 bases and J 3 bases; nucleotides not matched to a gene: 19.

The chain is built from TRBV27 and TRBJ1-6, with a weak D call TRBD1 (6 bases). With 10 bases removed from V and 7 bases from J, the gap between germline ends came to 17 bases. The CDR3 covers 14 residues. Germline V gene sequence: CDR1 MNHEY, CDR2 SMNVEV (reference sequence). The CDR3 here is CATRKQGPNSPLHF. The CDR3 DNA sequence: TGTGCCACCAGGAAACAGGGCCCCAATTCACCCCTCCACTTT.

The CDR3 loop is CASSISGNPLAKNIQYF. The CDR3 DNA reads TGTGCCAGTAGTATATCAGGGAACCCCTTAGCCAAAAACATTCAGTACTTC. The chain links TRBV19 to TRBJ2-4; D perhaps matches TRBD1 (5 bases). CDR3 size: 17 residues. Trimming removed 2 bases from V and 0 bases from J, with 14 bases in between. Germline V gene data show CDR1 as LNHDA and CDR2 as SQIVND (reference sequence).

The genes are TRBV14 and TRBJ1-6; D possibly corresponds to TRBD1 (6 bases). V lost 3 bases, J lost 3 bases, and 15 bases lay in between. Germline CDR1 and CDR2: SGHDN and FVKESK. The CDR3 extends over 17 amino acids. Written as DNA, the CDR3 is TGTGCCAGCAGCCAGGCGATTCAGGGGTGCTATAATTCACCCCTCCACTTT. Translating it yields CASSQAIQGCYNSPLHF.

The V call is TRBV16, the J call TRBJ1-5, with 7 bases aligning to TRBD1. Looked up from germline, CDR1 is KGHSY and CDR2 is FQNENV. The CDR3 runs 15 residues. V dropped 7 bases and J dropped 6; count of bases not matched to a gene: 12. This CDR3 is CASNPGDRVGQPQHF. The CDR3 nucleotides are TGTGCCAGCAACCCAGGAGACAGGGTGGGTCAGCCCCAGCATTTT. The full variable domain, rest sourced from reference TRBV16 and TRBJ1-5, is GEEVAQTPKHLVRGEGQKAKLYCAPIKGHSYVFWYQQVLKNEFKFLISFQNENVFDETGMPKERFSAKCLPNSPCSLEIQATKLEDSAVYFCASNPGDRVGQPQHFGDGTRLSIL.